One and the same sample provided the 7 T cell receptor beta chains below, sequenced in a study of OX40 agonist ivuxolimab in advanced cancers. Sequencing used immunoSEQ multiplex PCR; TCRdb keeps in-frame clones, though not all of them. The sample shows approximately 84,000 clones, 75% to 95% of them seen only once. This specimen consisted of CD4+ or CD8+ T cells sorted from blood, obtained in a trial of the OX40 agonist ivuxolimab. These receptors were obtained from an adult with an advanced solid tumor such as melanoma, head and neck, liver or kidney cancer.

The J gene is TRBJ1-2, the V gene TRBV19; 10 bases map to TRBD1. The CDR3 sequence is 13 residues long. Germline CDR1 reads LNHDA; CDR2 reads SQIVND (reference sequence). V lost 4 bases, J lost 7 bases, and 3 bases stayed unmatched. The CDR3 DNA follows: TGTGCCAGTAGTAACGACAGGGGGCCTGGCTACACCTTC. Protein: CASSNDRGPGYTF.

The chain links TRBV28 to TRBJ1-1; D uncertain. Germline V CDR1 and CDR2: MDHEN, SYDVKM. The CDR3 consists of 13 residues. V lost 5 bases, J lost 5 bases, and 12 bases lay in between. The CDR3 spells CASSPPWGTEAFF. CDR3 in DNA: TGTGCCAGCAGTCCCCCATGGGGTACTGAAGCTTTCTTT.

The rearrangement joins TRBV6-5 to TRBJ2-5; tentative D call: TRBD2 (5 bases). The J call may be wrong; the DNA end is better matched by TRBJ2-7. CDR1 and CDR2 from the germline V gene are MNHEY and SVGAGI. CDR3 length: 15 amino acids. The CDR3: CASSYASGSSYEQYF. Written as DNA, the CDR3 is TGTGCCAGCAGTTACGCGAGCGGATCCTCCTACGAGCAGTACTTC.

This sequence joins TRBV19 and TRBJ1-1; D unresolved. The CDR3 spans 13 residues. Trimming took off 3 bases at V and 1 base at J, with 6 bases between the two ends. Germline assignment: CDR1 LNHDA and CDR2 SQIVND (reference sequence). CDR3 amino acids: CASSMTQNTEAFF. The DNA of the CDR3 is TGTGCCAGTAGTATGACCCAGAACACTGAAGCTTTCTTT.

The chain links TRBV28 to TRBJ1-2; D unresolved. Deletions cut 6 bases from V and 7 bases from J, with 18 bases between. Germline V gene sequence: CDR1 MDHEN, CDR2 SYDVKM. This CDR3 contains 14 residues. The chain's CDR3 is CASSYHLDGGGYTF. CDR3 sequence (DNA): TGTGCCAGCAGCTACCACTTGGACGGCGGTGGCTACACCTTC.

V gene TRBV7-2 combines with J gene TRBJ2-7; 12 bases agree with TRBD2. After removal of 5 bases from V and 3 bases from J, the junction contained 5 bases not matched to a gene. Germline CDR1 and CDR2: SGHTA and FQGNSA. The CDR3 extends over 15 amino acids. The CDR3 here is CASSRLAGGHYEQYF. The CDR3 DNA reads TGTGCCAGCAGCCGCCTAGCGGGAGGGCACTACGAGCAGTACTTC.

The gene calls are TRBV30 and TRBJ1-1; tentative D call: TRBD1 (6 bases). Trimming removed 3 bases from V and 5 bases from J, with 13 bases in between. Looked up from germline, CDR1 is GTSNPN and CDR2 is SVGIG (reference sequence). This CDR3 contains 13 residues. CDR3 DNA sequence: TGTGCCTGGAGCATGGACAGCGGGACTGAAGCTTTCTTT. It specifies CAWSMDSGTEAFF.